One and the same sample provided the 8 T cell receptor beta chains below, sequenced in a study of blood T cell repertoires in COVID-19. Sequencing used immunoSEQ multiplex PCR; TCRdb keeps in-frame clones, though not all of them. The sample records over 20,000 clones, roughly 91% being singletons. The sequenced sample was peripheral blood. These receptors originate from a man in his 70s with active COVID-19.

The chain is built from TRBV3-1 (or the pseudogene TRBV3-2) and TRBJ2-7; D gene ambiguous. Germline CDR1 reads LGHDT; CDR2 reads YNNKEL (reference sequence). With 0 bases removed from V and 3 bases from J, the gap between germline ends came to 9 bases. CDR3 size: 14 residues. The CDR3 DNA sequence: TGTGCCAGCAGCCAAGATTGGCAGAACTACGAGCAGTACTTC. Protein: CASSQDWQNYEQYF.

The chain combines TRBV5-1 with TRBJ1-2, with unresolved D. CDR3 length: 13 amino acids. V shed 1 base and J shed 3 bases, with 7 bases lying between them. The germline CDR1 and CDR2 sequences are SGHRS and YFSETQ. The CDR3 DNA follows: TGCGCCAGCAGCTTGAGTCAGGACTATGGCTACACCTTC. It translates to CASSLSQDYGYTF.

V and J are TRBV12-5 and TRBJ2-3; D not resolved. V was clipped by 6 bases and J by 3 bases, with 19 bases between them. The CDR3 is 16 amino acids. CDR1 is LGHNT and CDR2 is FRNRAP in the germline V gene. The CDR3 nucleotides are TGTGCTAGTGGCGCCGACTTTTCCCGGCATACAGATACGCAGTATTTT. Residues: CASGADFSRHTDTQYF.

This chain links TRBV5-6 with TRBJ2-7; 12 bases align to TRBD2. The CDR3 consists of 16 residues. Germline V gene sequence: CDR1 SGHDT, CDR2 YYEEEE. The ends lost 0 bases at V and 7 bases at J; junction bases unmatched: 8. The CDR3 reads CASSLGASGRAWEQYF. CDR3 coding DNA: TGTGCCAGCAGCTTGGGGGCTAGCGGGAGGGCCTGGGAGCAGTACTTC.

This clone was detected only a few times. The chain joins TRBV3-1 (or the pseudogene TRBV3-2) to TRBJ2-7; D remains unclear. Trimming removed 3 bases at V and 0 bases at J, with 9 bases between. The CDR3 extends over 14 amino acids. The germline CDR1 and CDR2 sequences are LGHDT and YNNKEL (reference sequence). The CDR3 DNA reads TGTGCCAGCAGCCAGCGGCTTGGCTCCTACGAGCAGTACTTC. Residues: CASSQRLGSYEQYF.

The chain recombines TRBV6-1 with TRBJ1-4; D perhaps matches TRBD1 (5 bases). This CDR3 has 15 residues. V gave up 0 bases and J gave up 7 bases, with 12 bases separating them. Germline-derived CDR1 and CDR2 are MNHNS and SASEGT. The CDR3 DNA sequence: TGTGCCAGCAGTGAAGCAGTCGGGGGGGGTGAAAAACTGTTTTTT. Translation: CASSEAVGGGEKLFF.

This chain links TRBV5-6 with TRBJ2-3; 10 nucleotides align to TRBD2. The CDR3 extends over 18 amino acids. Germline lookup yields CDR1 SGHDT and CDR2 YYEEEE. Trimming took 1 base from V and 1 from J; bases not matched to a gene: 9. CDR3 sequence (DNA): TGTGCCAGCAGCTTGTTAGGGTCCGGGACTAGCGGCACAGATACGCAGTATTTT. This gives the protein CASSLLGSGTSGTDTQYF. Combining the CDR3 with reference TRBV5-6 and TRBJ2-3 gives the whole variable domain DAGVTQSPTHLIKTRGQQVTLRCSPKSGHDTVSWYQQALGQGPQFIFQYYEEEERQRGNFPDRFSGHQFPNYSSELNVNALLLGDSALYLCASSLLGSGTSGTDTQYFGPGTRLTVL.

CDR3 loop: CASSLHGQGGSYEQYF. CDR3 bases: TGCGCCAGCAGCTTGCATGGACAGGGAGGCTCCTACGAGCAGTACTTC. This rearrangement joins TRBV5-1 to TRBJ2-7; TRBD1 aligns across 8 bases. Losses at the gene ends were 1 base for V and 0 bases for J; bases not matched to a gene: 6. Germline values: CDR1 SGHRS, CDR2 YFSETQ. The CDR3 contains 16 residues. Filled out from reference TRBV5-1 and TRBJ2-7, the complete variable domain reads KAGVTQTPRYLIKTRGQQVTLSCSPISGHRSVSWYQQTPGQGLQFLFEYFSETQRNKGNFPGRFSGRQFSNSRSEMNVSTLELGDSALYLCASSLHGQGGSYEQYFGPGTRLTVT.